These 16 T cell receptor beta chains came from one sample sequenced in a study of blood T cell repertoires in COVID-19. The table came from immunoSEQ multiplex PCR; TCRdb's copy has only in-frame clones and leaves some out. This sample has around 53,000 clones, with approximately 84% found just once. Input material: peripheral blood. These receptors all come from a man aged 65-85 years with active COVID-19.

This clone was detected once. The chain links TRBV15 to TRBJ1-1; a weak D match, TRBD1 (5 bases). The CDR3 consists of 13 residues. Trimming removed 4 bases at V and 7 bases at J, with 13 bases between. Germline loops: CDR1 LNHNV, CDR2 YYDKDF (reference sequence). The CDR3 is CATSIRGGGEAFF. CDR3 sequence (DNA): TGTGCCACCAGCATCCGTGGGGGAGGTGAAGCTTTCTTT.

The chain couples TRBV27 to TRBJ1-5, with 9 bases lining up with TRBD1. The CDR3 is 15 amino acids. Germline trimming cut 3 bases from V and 5 bases from J; bases unmatched to any gene: 5. CDR1 is MNHEY and CDR2 is SMNVEV in the germline V gene (reference sequence). The CDR3 here is CASSFGTGSDQPQHF. The DNA for the CDR3 is TGTGCCAGCAGTTTTGGGACAGGGTCGGATCAGCCCCAGCATTTT.

This sequence joins TRBV12-5 and TRBJ2-1; 7 bases line up with TRBD2. The germline V gene encodes CDR1 LGHNT and CDR2 FRNRAP. V dropped 0 bases and J dropped 8; count of bases not matched to a gene: 1. CDR3 size: 13 residues. CDR3 amino acids: CASGLVRGDEQFF. The CDR3 nucleotides read TGTGCTAGTGGTTTGGTACGGGGGGATGAGCAGTTCTTC.

This clone was found once. The chain joins TRBV7-2 to TRBJ2-7; the match to TRBD2 covers 7 bases. The CDR3 is made up of 17 amino acids. Germline V lookup: CDR1 SGHTA, CDR2 FQGNSA. Trimming at V came to 1 base and at J to 5 bases, leaving 14 bases not matched to a gene. The CDR3 nucleotides are TGTGCCAGCAGCTTAGGTTCCTTGGGAGGGTATGCTGACGAGCAGTACTTC. It translates to CASSLGSLGGYADEQYF.

The CDR3 loop reads CASSLTSGRKNGETQYF. CDR3 nucleotide sequence: TGTGCCAGCAGCCTTACTAGCGGGAGGAAAAACGGGGAGACCCAGTACTTC. V usage is TRBV7-6 and J usage is TRBJ2-5; 12 nucleotides line up with TRBD2. The CDR3 has 17 amino acids. After removal of 5 bases from V and 5 bases from J, the junction contained 12 bases not matched to a gene. CDR1 and CDR2 (germline): SGHVS, FNYEAQ. Full variable domain (rest looked up from reference TRBV7-6 and TRBJ2-5): GAGVSQSPRYKVTKRGQDVALRCDPISGHVSLYWYRQALGQGPEFLTYFNYEAQQDKSGLPNDRFSAERPEGSISTLTIQRTEQRDSAMYRCASSLTSGRKNGETQYFGPGTRLLVL.

This chain connects TRBV7-9 to TRBJ2-7; TRBD1 matches 7 bases. The CDR3 contains 14 residues. The germline V gene encodes CDR1 SEHNR and CDR2 FQNEAQ (reference sequence). V lost 1 base, J lost 6 bases, and 6 bases stayed unmatched. CDR3 loop: CASSLDRAGGEQYF. CDR3 DNA: TGTGCCAGCAGCTTAGACCGCGCAGGGGGCGAGCAGTACTTC.

The chain recombines TRBV30 with TRBJ1-2, with 9 bases that match TRBD1. The V and J ends lost 3 bases and 5 bases, in that order; junction bases with no gene match: 4. The CDR3 contains 13 residues. Germline V gene lookup returns CDR1 GTSNPN and CDR2 SVGIG (reference sequence). The CDR3 protein is CAWSLGTGYGYTF. The DNA of the CDR3 is TGTGCCTGGAGCCTAGGGACAGGGTATGGCTACACCTTC.

V usage is TRBV13 and J usage is TRBJ2-5; 14 positions match TRBD2. Trimming cost V 6 bases and J 4 bases; bases outside gene matches: 4. This CDR3 comprises 15 residues. Germline lookup yields CDR1 PRHDT and CDR2 FYEKMQ (reference sequence). The CDR3, as DNA: TGTGCCAGCAGTTCTGGACTAGCGGGAGGAGAGACCCAGTACTTC. This encodes CASSSGLAGGETQYF.

This clone was detected a few times. The chain uses TRBV5-1 and TRBJ2-7, with TRBD2 matching over 9 bases. This CDR3 region has 15 residues. V gave up 0 bases and J gave up 4 bases; unmatched junction bases: 5. The germline gives CDR1 SGHRS, CDR2 YFSETQ. The CDR3 sequence: CASSLAGTSLYEQYF. In nucleotides, the CDR3 is TGCGCCAGCAGCTTGGCCGGGACTAGCCTTTACGAGCAGTACTTC.

The chain is built from TRBV20-1 and TRBJ1-5, with D perhaps TRBD1 (5 bases). Germline V CDR1 and CDR2: DFQATT, SNEGSKA (reference sequence). The germline V and J ends were trimmed by 3 bases and 3 bases, with 15 bases remaining between them. This CDR3 spans 15 amino acids. CDR3 DNA: TGCAGTGCTAGTTCCGGGGGACGGGTCAATCAGCCCCAGCATTTT. This sequence encodes CSASSGGRVNQPQHF.

V usage is TRBV29-1 and J usage is TRBJ2-3; 11 bases align to TRBD2. V dropped 6 bases and J dropped 0; count of bases not matched to a gene: 5. CDR3 length equals 15 residues. The V gene's germline CDR1 is SQVTM and CDR2 ANQGSEA. Written as DNA, the CDR3 is TGCAGCGTGGGGACTAGCGGCCAGAGCACAGATACGCAGTATTTT. Its translation: CSVGTSGQSTDTQYF.

This clone was counted a single time. This chain connects TRBV5-1 to TRBJ2-7, with TRBD1 identical over 8 bases. The CDR3 totals 18 residues. The germline V gene encodes CDR1 SGHRS and CDR2 YFSETQ. The V and J ends lost 2 bases and 0 bases, in that order; junction bases with no gene match: 13. CDR3 DNA sequence: TGCGCCAGCAGCTTAACAACCACAGGACAGGGCCCCTCCTACGAGCAGTACTTC. This codes for CASSLTTTGQGPSYEQYF.

V usage is TRBV7-9 and J usage is TRBJ1-2, with a tentative D call TRBD1 (6 bases). V lost 5 bases and J lost 8, with 15 bases in between. CDR3 length equals 13 residues. Germline CDR1 reads SEHNR; CDR2 reads FQNEAQ (reference sequence). CDR3 sequence (DNA): TGTGCCAGCAGCGCAGGGGCAGGGTTGGGCTACACCTTC. Translating gives CASSAGAGLGYTF.

The rearrangement links TRBV30 to TRBJ2-3; TRBD1 agrees at 12 bases. V lost 3 bases and J lost 5; bases outside the gene matches: 6. Germline values: CDR1 GTSNPN, CDR2 SVGIG (reference sequence). CDR3 length: 15 amino acids. The CDR3 DNA reads as TGTGCCTGGAGGGGACAGGGGGCGCAGAAAGATACGCAGTATTTT. Translation gives CAWRGQGAQKDTQYF.

This chain links TRBV24-1 with TRBJ2-3, with TRBD2 as a possible D gene (5 bases). V was cut by 6 bases and J by 1 base, with 7 bases left in between. Germline lookup yields CDR1 KGHDR and CDR2 SFDVKD. The CDR3 is 13 residues long. CDR3 loop: CATSQAGTDTQYF. CDR3 nucleotides: TGTGCCACCAGTCAAGCGGGCACAGATACGCAGTATTTT.

The chain is built from TRBV5-1 and TRBJ2-3; tentatively, D is TRBD2 (5 bases). Germline CDR1 reads SGHRS; CDR2 reads YFSETQ. The length of the CDR3 is 16 residues. Trimming took off 2 bases at V and 0 bases at J, with 13 bases between the two ends. CDR3 DNA sequence: TGCGCCAGCAGCTTATCCCCAGCGGTAAGCACAGATACGCAGTATTTT. It specifies CASSLSPAVSTDTQYF.